What follows are 21 T cell receptor beta chains derived from one specimen sequenced in a study of T cell changes during pregnancy in multiple sclerosis. Profiled with immunoSEQ multiplex PCR; TCRdb holds only in-frame clones, not every one. The sample includes 65,000 to 75,000 clones, about 89% of them seen just once. Sequencing was performed on peripheral blood, taken in the second trimester of pregnancy. These receptors were collected from a female donor with multiple sclerosis, enrolled in a pregnancy study.

The CDR3 nucleotides are TGTGCCAGCAGTTCTGAAGACAGGGTATTTGATACGCAGTATTTT. Translating it yields CASSSEDRVFDTQYF. This chain joins TRBV28 and TRBJ2-3; 7 bases map to TRBD1. CDR3 length equals 15 residues. Germline V gene data show CDR1 as MDHEN and CDR2 as SYDVKM. V shed 4 bases and J 6 bases; nucleotides not matched to a gene: 10.

V is TRBV6-5 and J is TRBJ2-1; TRBD1 is a possible D gene (5 bases). The V gene's germline CDR1 is MNHEY and CDR2 SVGAGI. The CDR3 length is 13 residues. Between the trimmed V and J ends, which lost 2 bases and 4 bases, there was a span of 6 bases. This CDR3 is CASSYDRYNEQFF. The CDR3 nucleotides are TGTGCCAGCAGTTACGACAGATACAATGAGCAGTTCTTC.

The genes are TRBV19 and TRBJ1-2; TRBD1 matches at 8 bases. The V segment lost 5 bases and the J segment 4 bases; nucleotides outside the gene matches: 3. The germline CDR1 and CDR2 sequences are LNHDA and SQIVND (reference sequence). The CDR3 runs 13 residues. The CDR3 loop is CASSAGQGYGYTF. The CDR3 nucleotides read TGTGCCAGTAGTGCAGGACAGGGCTATGGCTACACCTTC.

The chain joins TRBV7-7 to TRBJ2-2; TRBD1 agrees at 7 bases. The germline CDR1 and CDR2 sequences are SSHAT and FNYEAQ (reference sequence). CDR3 length: 15 residues. The ends lost 1 base at V and 6 bases at J; junction bases unmatched: 5. The CDR3 is CASSLEFQGAGELFF. The CDR3 DNA is TGTGCCAGCAGCTTAGAATTCCAGGGGGCCGGGGAGCTGTTTTTT.

The J gene is TRBJ2-1, the V gene TRBV9; D might be TRBD1 (5 bases). V was cut by 1 base and J by 6 bases, with 14 bases left in between. The CDR3 has 15 amino acids. Germline lookup yields CDR1 SGDLS and CDR2 YYNGEE. The CDR3, as DNA: TGTGCCAGCAGCGTAACGGCAGGGCCCCTCAATGAGCAGTTCTTC. Protein product: CASSVTAGPLNEQFF.

This chain connects TRBV6-5 to TRBJ2-5, with D unclear. The CDR3 is made up of 14 amino acids. The germline CDR1 and CDR2 sequences are MNHEY and SVGAGI. V dropped 4 bases and J dropped 5 bases, with 14 bases sitting between them. CDR3 sequence: CASSSGPLRETQYF. The CDR3 region has the DNA TGTGCCAGCAGTTCCGGCCCCTTGAGGGAGACCCAGTACTTC.

This CDR3 reads CASSPQGRTEAFF. Written as DNA, the CDR3 is TGTGCCAGCAGCCCCCAGGGGCGCACTGAAGCTTTCTTT. This chain uses TRBV7-2 with TRBJ1-1, with a weak D call TRBD1 (6 bases). Germline CDR1 SGHTA, CDR2 FQGNSA. V was clipped by 5 bases and J by 4 bases, with 11 bases between them. The CDR3 totals 13 residues.

This chain connects TRBV7-2 to TRBJ1-1; D uncertain. V was trimmed by 2 bases and J by 4 bases, leaving 11 bases between them. The germline V gene has CDR1 SGHTA and CDR2 FQGNSA. CDR3 length equals 14 residues. The CDR3 protein is CASSLSSHSTEAFF. DNA for the CDR3: TGTGCCAGCAGCTTAAGTTCTCACTCCACTGAAGCTTTCTTT.

This chain connects TRBV27 to TRBJ2-3; the D gene is possibly TRBD2 (6 bases). Trimming took 6 bases from V and 2 from J, leaving 12 bases between them. This CDR3 has 14 amino acids. Germline CDR1 and CDR2: MNHEY and SMNVEV (reference sequence). The CDR3 bases are TGTGCCAGCAGATCGGGGGTCGTCACAGATACGCAGTATTTT. Protein product: CASRSGVVTDTQYF.

V gene TRBV5-1 combines with J gene TRBJ2-7; tentative D call: TRBD1 (6 bases). The length of the CDR3 is 18 residues. The germline V gene has CDR1 SGHRS and CDR2 YFSETQ. Trimming removed 2 bases from V and 6 bases from J, with 27 bases in between. The CDR3, as DNA: TGCGCCAGCAGCTTTCAAGTTGCATCGGGGACATGGCCTTCCGAGCAGTACTTC. This sequence encodes CASSFQVASGTWPSEQYF. The full variable domain, rest sourced from reference TRBV5-1 and TRBJ2-7, is KAGVTQTPRYLIKTRGQQVTLSCSPISGHRSVSWYQQTPGQGLQFLFEYFSETQRNKGNFPGRFSGRQFSNSRSEMNVSTLELGDSALYLCASSFQVASGTWPSEQYFGPGTRLTVT.

The DNA for the CDR3 is TGTGCCAGTAGATTCCAAGCGGCCTACGAGCAGTACTTC. Encoded protein: CASRFQAAYEQYF. The chain joins TRBV19 to TRBJ2-7, with D possibly TRBD2 on 5 matching bases. Germline V gene sequence: CDR1 LNHDA, CDR2 SQIVND (reference sequence). Trimming left V 6 bases short and J 2 bases short, with 11 bases between. The CDR3 length is 13 residues.

This chain links TRBV4-3 with TRBJ1-2; 7 bases line up with TRBD1. Germline V gives CDR1 LGHNA, CDR2 YSLEER. The CDR3 sequence is 16 residues long. With 4 bases clipped from V and 0 bases from J, the junction kept 8 bases outside the gene matches. The CDR3 DNA reads as TGCGCCAGCAGCCGAGTACCGGGACAGACTAACTATGGCTACACCTTC. This codes for CASSRVPGQTNYGYTF.

The chain couples TRBV7-2 to TRBJ1-2, with D possibly being TRBD1 (5 bases). V was pared by 7 bases and J by 7 bases, with 13 bases between. The germline CDR1 and CDR2 sequences are SGHTA and FQGNSA. The CDR3 totals 12 residues. DNA for the CDR3: TGTGCCAGCACCCATCGGGGGGGTGGCTACACCTTC. Protein: CASTHRGGGYTF.

The rearrangement uses TRBV13 and TRBJ1-2; 8 bases fit TRBD1. The CDR3 extends over 18 amino acids. V lost 0 bases to trimming and J lost 4 bases; unmatched junction nucleotides: 13. CDR1 and CDR2 (germline): PRHDT, FYEKMQ (reference sequence). The CDR3 is CASSLGGQGGPIRYGYTF. CDR3 nucleotide sequence: TGTGCCAGCAGCTTAGGAGGACAGGGAGGCCCTATACGCTATGGCTACACCTTC.

V is TRBV7-2 and J is TRBJ1-3; tentatively, D is TRBD1 (5 bases). Germline V lookup: CDR1 SGHTA, CDR2 FQGNSA. V was shortened by 5 bases and J by 0 bases, with 11 bases between the two germline ends. The CDR3 totals 15 residues. The CDR3 DNA follows: TGTGCCAGCAGCCCTACAGGCAGCTCTGGAAACACCATATATTTT. Translated, it gives CASSPTGSSGNTIYF.

The table lists this clone with a count of one. The genes are TRBV28 and TRBJ1-4, with D perhaps matching TRBD1 (6 bases). Looked up from germline, CDR1 is MDHEN and CDR2 is SYDVKM. The ends were cut back, 5 bases at V and 8 bases at J, with 15 bases in the middle. The CDR3 has 14 amino acids. The CDR3 DNA reads as TGTGCCAGCAGTAAATCACAGGGACGAGAAAAACTGTTTTTT. Translated: CASSKSQGREKLFF. The entire variable domain, with the rest obtained from reference TRBV28 and TRBJ1-4, is as follows: DVKVTQSSRYLVKRTGEKVFLECVQDMDHENMFWYRQDPGLGLRLIYFSYDVKMKEKGDIPEGYSVSREKKERFSLILESASTNQTSMYLCASSKSQGREKLFFGSGTQLSVL.

Concerning this clone: A junction boundary mismatches the germline segment, possibly from a read error. The chain recombines TRBV7-9 with TRBJ2-3, with 9 nucleotides matching TRBD2. The CDR3 totals 16 residues. Germline CDR1 and CDR2: SEHNR and FQNEAQ (reference sequence). The CDR3 region has the DNA TGCGCCAGCAGCCAAGCCGAGCGGGGGGTGGCAGATACGCAGTATTTT. It translates to CASSQAERGVADTQYF.

The chain joins TRBV11-2 to TRBJ2-7, with D maybe TRBD2 (6 bases). From germline, CDR1 is SGHAT and CDR2 FQNNGV. With 4 bases removed from V and 1 base from J, the gap between germline ends came to 23 bases. This CDR3 has 18 residues. CDR3 region: CASSSIGRRDFLSYEQYF. CDR3 sequence (DNA): TGTGCCAGCAGCTCAATTGGACGCCGGGACTTTCTTTCCTACGAGCAGTACTTC.

This clone was detected only once. The chain recombines TRBV6-5 with TRBJ1-2; 12 bases fit TRBD1. The V gene end was trimmed by 2 bases and the J gene end by 9 bases; junction bases not matched to a gene: 4. This CDR3 spans 14 amino acids. Germline loops: CDR1 MNHEY, CDR2 SVGAGI. DNA for the CDR3: TGTGCCAGCAGTTACGTGGGACAGGGGGCCAGCTACACCTTC. This codes for CASSYVGQGASYTF.

The J gene is TRBJ1-3, the V gene TRBV7-9; D uncertain. The CDR3 is made up of 15 amino acids. CDR1 SEHNR and CDR2 FQNEAQ come from the germline V gene (reference sequence). Deletions cut 1 base from V and 0 bases from J, with 7 bases between. CDR3 bases: TGTGCCAGCAGCTTAGACTCGCTCTCTGGAAACACCATATATTTT. Protein: CASSLDSLSGNTIYF.

V is TRBV18 and J is TRBJ2-3; D not certain. The CDR3 runs 12 residues. In germline, CDR1 is KGHSH, CDR2 LQKENI. V gave up 2 bases and J gave up 3 bases, with 3 bases separating them. The CDR3 DNA is TGTGCCAGCTCACCATATACAGATACGCAGTATTTT. This translates into CASSPYTDTQYF. The variable domain in full, with the rest retrieved from reference TRBV18 and TRBJ2-3, is NAGVMQNPRHLVRRRGQEARLRCSPMKGHSHVYWYRQLPEEGLKFMVYLQKENIIDESGMPKERFSAEFPKEGPSILRIQQVVRGDSAAYFCASSPYTDTQYFGPGTRLTVL.